The 26 T cell receptor beta chains reported below all come from one sample, sequenced in a study of blood T cell repertoires in COVID-19. Profiling relied on immunoSEQ multiplex PCR, and the TCRdb table lists in-frame clones only, not all of them. Here the sample spans some 250,000 clones, 91% being singletons. The material sequenced was PBMCs or T cells enriched from blood (not recorded which). These receptors originate from a human donor in a cohort exposed to, infected with or recovered from COVID-19 (not recorded which). The donor label of this sample is uncertain.

This clone showed up just once. This chain connects TRBV7-8 to TRBJ1-6; no clear D. Germline V gene lookup returns CDR1 SGHVS and CDR2 FQNEAQ. The V and J ends lost 0 bases and 9 bases respectively, with 12 bases between them. The CDR3 contains 15 residues. CDR3 residues: CASSLARALASPLHF. CDR3 coding DNA: TGTGCCAGCAGCTTAGCGCGCGCCCTAGCTTCACCCCTCCACTTT.

The chain has TRBV3-1 (or the pseudogene TRBV3-2) and TRBJ1-2; 10 nucleotides line up with TRBD1. Looked up from germline, CDR1 is LGHDT and CDR2 is YNNKEL (reference sequence). This CDR3 is 15 amino acids long. With V trimmed by 4 bases and J by 6 bases, 8 bases remained unmatched. CDR3 in DNA: TGTGCCAGCAGCCTCATCACGGGACAGGGGAATGGCTACACCTTC. The encoded protein is CASSLITGQGNGYTF.

This clone was observed a handful of times. The chain couples TRBV7-9 to TRBJ2-7, with 7 bases matching TRBD1. Germline V lookup: CDR1 SEHNR, CDR2 FQNEAQ (reference sequence). V shed 4 bases and J 3 bases; nucleotides not matched to a gene: 6. The length of the CDR3 is 14 residues. The CDR3 is CASSSDRVGYEQYF. The DNA of the CDR3 is TGTGCCAGCAGCTCCGACAGGGTCGGCTACGAGCAGTACTTC.

The genes are TRBV5-4 and TRBJ2-7; 7 bases map to TRBD2. The CDR3 is 12 residues long. V trimming: 6 bases; J trimming: 6 bases; junction bases outside the gene matches: 6. Germline values: CDR1 SGHNT, CDR2 YYREEE (reference sequence). The DNA for the CDR3 is TGTGCCAGCATGGGGGGGACGGGCGAGCAGTACTTC. Encoded protein: CASMGGTGEQYF.

The genes are TRBV2 and TRBJ2-2; possibly TRBD2 for D (7 bases). Looked up from germline, CDR1 is SNHLY and CDR2 is FYNNEI. The CDR3 contains 16 residues. Trimming pared 8 bases from V and 4 bases from J, leaving 20 bases between. CDR3 nucleotides: TGTGCCAGCTCCCCAAGTGCAGGGGAGGGCACCGGGGAGCTGTTTTTT. The encoded protein is CASSPSAGEGTGELFF.

The V call is TRBV5-6, the J call TRBJ1-2, with 7 bases aligning to TRBD1. The CDR3 extends over 14 amino acids. V gave up 6 bases and J gave up 3 bases; unmatched junction bases: 8. Germline CDR1 and CDR2: SGHDT and YYEEEE. CDR3 residues: CASTRDSDYYGYTF. The CDR3 DNA is TGTGCCAGCACCCGGGACAGCGACTACTATGGCTACACCTTC.

This chain connects TRBV7-2 to TRBJ1-2; tentative D call: TRBD1 (5 bases). This CDR3 is built from 14 residues. CDR1 and CDR2 (germline): SGHTA, FQGNSA. Trimming took off 5 bases at V and 3 bases at J, with 13 bases between the two ends. The CDR3 is CASSPGGDYYGYTF. The CDR3 DNA sequence: TGTGCCAGCAGCCCGGGGGGGGACTACTATGGCTACACCTTC.

V and J are TRBV7-9 and TRBJ2-3, with 8 bases matching TRBD1. The V gene's germline CDR1 is SEHNR and CDR2 FQNEAQ (reference sequence). The CDR3 spans 15 residues. The V segment lost 4 bases and the J segment 2 bases; nucleotides outside the gene matches: 5. CDR3 nucleotides: TGTGCCAGCAGCTGGACAGGGACAGCCACAGATACGCAGTATTTT. The encoded protein is CASSWTGTATDTQYF.

The chain is built from TRBV5-1 and TRBJ1-6; weak D call: TRBD1 (5 bases). V lost 0 bases and J lost 7, with 14 bases in between. This CDR3 is 16 amino acids long. Germline CDR1 and CDR2: SGHRS and YFSETQ. In DNA, the CDR3 is TGCGCCAGCAGCTTGGCCGGGGAGGGGTGGAATTCACCCCTCCACTTT. Encoded protein: CASSLAGEGWNSPLHF. The whole variable domain, remainder taken from reference TRBV5-1 and TRBJ1-6, is KAGVTQTPRYLIKTRGQQVTLSCSPISGHRSVSWYQQTPGQGLQFLFEYFSETQRNKGNFPGRFSGRQFSNSRSEMNVSTLELGDSALYLCASSLAGEGWNSPLHFGNGTRLTVT.

There are a few counts of this clone. The rearrangement joins TRBV2 to TRBJ1-2; the match to TRBD1 covers 7 bases. Germline V gene sequence: CDR1 SNHLY, CDR2 FYNNEI. The CDR3 runs to 13 residues. The J segment lost 6 bases and the V segment lost 7 bases, leaving 8 bases of the junction unmatched. The CDR3, as DNA: TGTGCCAGCAAAAGGGACAGCCTCGATGGCTACACCTTC. This sequence encodes CASKRDSLDGYTF.

This sequence joins TRBV2 and TRBJ2-3, with 10 bases fitting TRBD2. V lost 3 bases to trimming and J lost 3 bases; unmatched junction nucleotides: 9. This CDR3 has 17 residues. Germline CDR1 and CDR2: SNHLY and FYNNEI. CDR3 in amino acids: CASSDGASGGRTDTQYF. For the CDR3, the DNA is TGTGCCAGCAGTGATGGGGCTAGCGGGGGAAGGACAGATACGCAGTATTTT.

The chain employs TRBV25-1 and TRBJ2-5; 12 bases align to TRBD1. J was trimmed by 3 bases and V by 3 bases; bases with no gene match: 8. Germline V lookup: CDR1 MGHDK, CDR2 SYGVNS. This CDR3 has 17 amino acids. CDR3 region: CASSEAMGQGAEETQYF. The CDR3 region has the DNA TGTGCCAGCAGTGAGGCCATGGGACAGGGGGCGGAAGAGACCCAGTACTTC.

The CDR3 sequence: CASSQDVGGSYNEQFF. As DNA, the CDR3 is TGTGCCAGCAGCCAAGATGTAGGGGGCAGCTACAATGAGCAGTTCTTC. The chain joins TRBV3-1 (or the pseudogene TRBV3-2) to TRBJ2-1; the match to TRBD1 covers 7 bases. CDR1 LGHDT and CDR2 YNNKEL come from the germline V gene (reference sequence). This CDR3 is 16 amino acids long. J gave up 3 bases and V 0 bases, and 5 bases lay outside the gene matches.

This clone was observed a few times. The gene calls are TRBV7-9 and TRBJ2-7, with a possible D match to TRBD1 (6 bases). CDR1 and CDR2 (germline): SEHNR, FQNEAQ (reference sequence). The length of the CDR3 is 17 residues. V lost 1 base to trimming and J lost 3 bases, with 19 bases between them. The CDR3 region is CASSLEVGTPDHYEQYF. Written as DNA, the CDR3 is TGTGCCAGCAGCTTAGAGGTGGGGACACCTGACCACTACGAGCAGTACTTC.

The chain joins TRBV19 to TRBJ1-3; D remains ambiguous. The CDR3 consists of 14 residues. The germline V gene has CDR1 LNHDA and CDR2 SQIVND (reference sequence). The V and J ends lost 7 bases and 4 bases respectively, with 14 bases between them. For the CDR3, the DNA is TGTGCCAGTACCTCTAGAGGGTGGGGAAACACCATATATTTT. Its protein is CASTSRGWGNTIYF.

The V and J genes are TRBV3-1 (or the pseudogene TRBV3-2) and TRBJ1-6; the match to TRBD1 covers 7 bases. The trim removed 4 bases at V and 10 bases at J, leaving 10 bases unmatched. This CDR3 region has 15 residues. Germline values: CDR1 LGHDT, CDR2 YNNKEL (reference sequence). The DNA for the CDR3 is TGTGCCAGCAGCCCACGACAGGGTGGCTACTCACCCCTCCACTTT. Its translation is CASSPRQGGYSPLHF.

J is TRBJ2-2 and V is TRBV19; no reliable D call. Trimming took 5 bases from V and 4 from J, leaving 11 bases between them. The CDR3 runs to 14 residues. CDR1 is LNHDA and CDR2 is SQIVND in the germline V gene (reference sequence). CDR3 region: CASSPHPLTGELFF. DNA of the CDR3: TGTGCCAGTAGTCCCCACCCACTCACCGGGGAGCTGTTTTTT.

The chain is built from TRBV12-3 or TRBV12-4 and TRBJ1-1, with a tentative D call TRBD1 (5 bases). Trimming cost V 5 bases and J 6 bases, with 10 bases left between them. The CDR3 has 12 residues. The CDR3 loop reads CASSNQGPEAFF. DNA for the CDR3: TGTGCCAGCAGTAATCAGGGCCCTGAAGCTTTCTTT.

V is TRBV5-4 and J is TRBJ1-1, with 8 bases matching TRBD1. V shed 4 bases, J shed 6 bases, and the junction held 5 bases outside the gene matches. The CDR3 is made up of 13 amino acids. The germline CDR1 and CDR2 sequences are SGHNT and YYREEE (reference sequence). The CDR3 loop reads CASSVTGEAEAFF. DNA for the CDR3: TGTGCCAGCAGCGTGACAGGGGAGGCTGAAGCTTTCTTT.

This chain connects TRBV11-2 to TRBJ2-3; D call uncertain. V lost 0 bases and J lost 5, with 18 bases in between. Germline loops: CDR1 SGHAT, CDR2 FQNNGV. The CDR3 has 17 amino acids. The CDR3 sequence is CASSLDHRDKRGDTQYF. The CDR3, as DNA: TGTGCCAGCAGCTTAGATCATAGAGACAAACGTGGAGATACGCAGTATTTT. Full variable domain (rest looked up from reference TRBV11-2 and TRBJ2-3): EAGVAQSPRYKIIEKRQSVAFWCNPISGHATLYWYQQILGQGPKLLIQFQNNGVVDDSQLPKDRFSAERLKGVDSTLKIQPAKLEDSAVYLCASSLDHRDKRGDTQYFGPGTRLTVL.

Note on this clone: This sample also contains other DNA sequences that code for the same CDR3. The chain couples TRBV28 to TRBJ1-5; D unresolved. Germline V gene data show CDR1 as MDHEN and CDR2 as SYDVKM. V gave up 3 bases and J gave up 6 bases, with 6 bases separating them. CDR3 length: 12 residues. CDR3 sequence reads: CASSFSGQPQHF. DNA of the CDR3: TGTGCCAGCAGTTTCTCGGGTCAGCCCCAGCATTTT.

This clone occurred once. The gene calls are TRBV7-6 and TRBJ2-5, with a weak D call TRBD2 (6 bases). The CDR3 spans 13 residues. The ends were cut back, 5 bases at V and 5 bases at J, with 12 bases in the middle. Germline V CDR1 and CDR2: SGHVS, FNYEAQ. The CDR3 region is CASSHGAGETQYF. The CDR3 bases are TGTGCCAGCAGCCATGGGGCGGGGGAGACCCAGTACTTC.

The V call is TRBV10-3, the J call TRBJ2-6, with 7 positions matching TRBD1. V shed 7 bases and J 1 base; nucleotides not matched to a gene: 7. The CDR3 totals 16 residues. Germline-derived CDR1 and CDR2 are ENHRY and SYGVKD. CDR3 sequence (DNA): TGTGCCATCACTTCGGACAGGTTGTCTGGGGCCAACGTCCTGACTTTC. This codes for CAITSDRLSGANVLTF.

This chain uses TRBV2 with TRBJ1-5; D is uncertain. Trimming took off 0 bases at V and 3 bases at J, with 12 bases between the two ends. Germline V gene lookup returns CDR1 SNHLY and CDR2 FYNNEI. The length of the CDR3 is 16 residues. CDR3 sequence reads: CASSEAPGGNNQPQHF. DNA of the CDR3: TGTGCCAGCAGTGAAGCGCCTGGAGGGAACAATCAGCCCCAGCATTTT. The full variable domain, in which reference TRBV2 and TRBJ1-5 provide the parts outside the CDR3, is EPEVTQTPSHQVTQMGQEVILRCVPISNHLYFYWYRQILGQKVEFLVSFYNNEISEKSEIFDDQFSVERPDGSNFTLKIRSTKLEDSAMYFCASSEAPGGNNQPQHFGDGTRLSIL.

This clone showed up just once. The V and J genes are TRBV3-1 (or the pseudogene TRBV3-2) and TRBJ1-3; D gene ambiguous. The CDR3 runs to 12 residues. The V gene lost 5 bases and the J gene lost 8 bases, with 10 bases spanning the gap. Germline CDR1 is LGHDT and CDR2 is YNNKEL (reference sequence). The CDR3 DNA follows: TGTGCCAGCAGCTACGAGGATCACACCATATATTTT. It is translated as CASSYEDHTIYF.

The chain links TRBV27 to TRBJ2-1; 10 bases match TRBD1. Per germline, CDR1 MNHEY and CDR2 SMNVEV (reference sequence). J gave up 8 bases and V 2 bases, and 0 bases lay outside the gene matches. CDR3 size: 13 residues. CDR3 sequence: CASSLGQGDEQFF. CDR3 in DNA: TGTGCCAGCAGTTTAGGACAGGGGGATGAGCAGTTCTTC.